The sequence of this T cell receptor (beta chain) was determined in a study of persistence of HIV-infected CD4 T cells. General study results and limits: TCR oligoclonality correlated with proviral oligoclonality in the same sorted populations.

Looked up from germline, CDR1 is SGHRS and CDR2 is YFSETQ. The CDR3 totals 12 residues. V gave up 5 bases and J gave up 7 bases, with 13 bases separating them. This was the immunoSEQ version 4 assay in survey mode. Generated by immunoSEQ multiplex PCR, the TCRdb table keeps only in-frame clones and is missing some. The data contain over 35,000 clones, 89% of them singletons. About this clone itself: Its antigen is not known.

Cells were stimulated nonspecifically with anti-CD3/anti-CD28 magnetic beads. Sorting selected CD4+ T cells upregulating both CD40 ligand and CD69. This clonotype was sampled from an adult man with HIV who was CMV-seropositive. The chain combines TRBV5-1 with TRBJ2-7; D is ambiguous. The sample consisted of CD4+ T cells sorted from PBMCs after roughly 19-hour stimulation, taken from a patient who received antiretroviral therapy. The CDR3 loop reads CASRASLSEQYF. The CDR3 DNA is TGCGCCAGCAGAGCCTCCCTCTCTGAGCAGTACTTC.